These 21 T cell receptor beta chains were sequenced from one sample in a study of T cells in Graves' hyperthyroidism and ophthalmopathy. Researchers amplified the TCR beta CDR3 regions from RNA transcripts. TCR CDR3 underwent first-round RT-PCR with the HTBI primer set. One entry per CDR3 protein, called by TCRdb with MiXCR from the multiplex PCR reads. The sample lists over 700,000 distinct CDR3 sequences; roughly a third were seen once. The sequencing input was blood. All receptors come from a woman aged 35 to 49 with Graves' hyperthyroidism.

This clonotype was counted only a few times. The rearrangement uses TRBV7-2 and TRBJ1-2; 7 positions match TRBD1. CDR3 length: 19 residues. Looked up from germline, CDR1 is SGHTA and CDR2 is FQGNSA. The ends lost 5 bases at V and 8 bases at J; junction bases unmatched: 26. The CDR3 reads CASSQVSALRWGQTSGYTF. The CDR3 DNA reads TGTGCCAGCAGCCAAGTATCGGCCCTCCGATGGGGACAGACGTCGGGCTACACCTTC.

The V gene is TRBV29-1, the J gene TRBJ1-2; TRBD1 is a possible D gene (5 bases). The length of the CDR3 is 11 residues. CDR1 and CDR2 (germline): SQVTM, ANQGSEA. The V gene lost 7 bases and the J gene lost 4 bases, with 10 bases spanning the gap. The CDR3 loop is CSGGGPYGYTF. In DNA, the CDR3 is TGCAGCGGGGGGGGACCCTATGGCTACACCTTC.

This clonotype has only a few counts. The chain is built from TRBV19 and TRBJ2-5, with TRBD1 as a possible D gene (5 bases). The CDR3 has 12 amino acids. The germline V gene has CDR1 LNHDA and CDR2 SQIVND (reference sequence). V was pared by 7 bases and J by 5 bases, with 11 bases between. The CDR3 nucleotides are TGTGCCAGTACAGGGTCGGCGGAGACCCAGTACTTC. Its protein is CASTGSAETQYF. The full variable domain, in which reference TRBV19 and TRBJ2-5 provide the parts outside the CDR3, is DGGITQSPKYLFRKEGQNVTLSCEQNLNHDAMYWYRQDPGQGLRLIYYSQIVNDFQKGDIAEGYSVSREKKESFPLTVTSAQKNPTAFYLCASTGSAETQYFGPGTRLLVL.

This clonotype was picked up many times. The rearrangement joins TRBV20-1 to TRBJ2-2, with 7 bases identical to TRBD2. From germline, CDR1 is DFQATT and CDR2 SNEGSKA (reference sequence). The CDR3 length is 14 residues. V lost 6 bases and J lost 4; bases outside the gene matches: 8. The CDR3 DNA reads TGCAGTGCCCCGGAGACTAGCTTCACCGGGGAGCTGTTTTTT. As protein: CSAPETSFTGELFF.

This clonotype occurred many times. The J gene is TRBJ2-7, the V gene TRBV6-5, with a weak D call TRBD2 (6 bases). The ends were cut back, 6 bases at V and 2 bases at J, with 11 bases in the middle. CDR1 and CDR2 (germline): MNHEY, SVGAGI. The CDR3 covers 13 residues. CDR3 sequence reads: CASRPSATYEQYF. The CDR3 nucleotides are TGTGCCAGCAGGCCTAGCGCGACCTACGAGCAGTACTTC.

As regards this clonotype: Since a much larger clone is just one base distant, this may be a read error. The rearrangement links TRBV6-6 to TRBJ1-1; D ambiguous. This CDR3 is built from 13 residues. Per germline, CDR1 MNHNY and CDR2 SVGAGI (reference sequence). The CDR3 region has the DNA TGTGCCAGCCGTTACGGGAAGAACACTGAAGCTTTCTTT. Translated: CASRYGKNTEAFF.

The rearrangement uses TRBV3-1 and TRBJ2-6; D remains unclear. This CDR3 has 13 amino acids. Trimming pared 9 bases from V and 0 bases from J, leaving 6 bases between. The germline V gene encodes CDR1 LGHDT and CDR2 YNNKEL (reference sequence). CDR3 sequence: CASQRSGANVLTF. In nucleotides, the CDR3 is TGTGCCAGTCAGCGCTCTGGGGCCAACGTCCTGACTTTC.

The chain couples TRBV5-8 to TRBJ1-5, with a possible D match to TRBD1 (5 bases). The CDR3 loop spans 16 amino acids. Trimming cost V 0 bases and J 4 bases, with 14 bases left between them. Germline V CDR1 and CDR2: SGHTS, YDEGEE. Here the CDR3 reads CASSLDSAGRNQPQHF. The CDR3 DNA sequence: TGTGCCAGCAGCTTGGATTCGGCAGGGCGGAATCAGCCCCAGCATTTT. The entire variable domain, with the rest obtained from reference TRBV5-8 and TRBJ1-5, is as follows: EAGVTQSPTHLIKTRGQQATLRCSPISGHTSVYWYQQALGLGLQFLLWYDEGEERNRGNFPPRFSGRQFPNYSSELNVNALELEDSALYLCASSLDSAGRNQPQHFGDGTRLSIL.

This clonotype was counted a few times. This chain uses TRBV5-6 with TRBJ1-2, with TRBD1 matching over 7 bases. The V gene end was trimmed by 1 base and the J gene end by 4 bases; junction bases not matched to a gene: 10. The CDR3 has 16 residues. Germline V gene sequence: CDR1 SGHDT, CDR2 YYEEEE. The CDR3 region is CASSLYSSGQIYGYTF. In DNA, the CDR3 is TGTGCCAGCAGCTTGTATTCCTCGGGACAGATCTATGGCTACACCTTC.

This clonotype showed up just a few times. The chain couples TRBV19 to TRBJ1-2; TRBD1 matches at 9 bases. The CDR3 loop spans 15 amino acids. Germline-derived CDR1 and CDR2 are LNHDA and SQIVND (reference sequence). V lost 6 bases and J lost 0; bases outside the gene matches: 5. CDR3 coding DNA: TGTGCCAGTAGCCTGACAGGGGGGACTAACTATGGCTACACCTTC. Protein product: CASSLTGGTNYGYTF.

V is TRBV2 and J is TRBJ1-3; D is undetermined. This CDR3 region has 14 residues. V lost 6 bases to trimming and J lost 4 bases, with 13 bases between them. The germline V gene encodes CDR1 SNHLY and CDR2 FYNNEI. CDR3 DNA sequence: TGTGCCAGCAGCCGGGCTTATCGCGGAAACACCATATATTTT. This gives the protein CASSRAYRGNTIYF.

This clonotype has just a few counts. The V and J genes are TRBV12-3 or TRBV12-4 and TRBJ2-2; unclear D gene. Trimming pared 5 bases from V and 5 bases from J, leaving 6 bases between. This CDR3 is built from 12 residues. As DNA, the CDR3 is TGTGCCAGCAGTCCATTTACCGGGGAGCTGTTTTTT. Its translation is CASSPFTGELFF.

This clonotype was seen a handful of times. A read error may produce the germline difference seen at one junction end. The gene calls are TRBV29-1 and TRBJ1-1; D uncertain. CDR1 and CDR2 from the germline V gene are SQVTM and ANQGSEA. The CDR3 extends over 13 amino acids. The CDR3: CSVDDGDNTETFF. In DNA form, the CDR3 reads TGCAGCGTTGACGACGGGGATAACACTGAAACTTTCTTT.

This clonotype was recorded many times. The gene calls are TRBV20-1 and TRBJ1-6; D may be TRBD1 (6 bases). The CDR3 runs to 14 residues. Trimming took off 7 bases at V and 3 bases at J, with 13 bases between the two ends. CDR1 and CDR2 from the germline V gene are DFQATT and SNEGSKA (reference sequence). CDR3 protein: CSVRTARYNSPLHF. The CDR3 coding sequence is TGCAGTGTTCGGACAGCTCGCTATAATTCACCCCTCCACTTT.

The J gene is TRBJ2-7, the V gene TRBV29-1; D may correspond to TRBD1 or TRBD2 (6 bases each). Trimming removed 1 base from V and 3 bases from J, with 13 bases in between. The CDR3 is 14 amino acids. Germline V lookup: CDR1 SQVTM, CDR2 ANQGSEA. The CDR3 loop reads CSVEVEGEVYEQYF. As DNA, the CDR3 is TGCAGCGTTGAAGTCGAGGGGGAGGTCTACGAGCAGTACTTC.

This chain uses TRBV6-1 with TRBJ2-5; unclear D gene. Trimming stripped 6 bases from V and 7 bases from J, with 21 bases between. The CDR3 length is 15 residues. The V gene's germline CDR1 is MNHNS and CDR2 SASEGT. CDR3 protein: CASSRQGFNVGTQYF. The CDR3, as DNA: TGTGCCAGCAGCCGACAAGGCTTCAACGTGGGGACCCAGTACTTC.

This clonotype was seen repeatedly, ten times or more. V is TRBV19 and J is TRBJ2-5; no reliable D call. V gave up 3 bases and J gave up 3 bases, with 8 bases separating them. CDR1 and CDR2 (germline): LNHDA, SQIVND (reference sequence). This CDR3 is 13 amino acids long. The CDR3 reads CASSIMVEETQYF. CDR3 sequence (DNA): TGTGCCAGTAGTATCATGGTTGAAGAGACCCAGTACTTC.

The rearrangement links TRBV29-1 to TRBJ2-3; possibly TRBD2 for D (6 bases). CDR1 is SQVTM and CDR2 is ANQGSEA in the germline V gene. V gave up 4 bases and J gave up 2 bases, with 10 bases separating them. The CDR3 totals 13 residues. The CDR3 nucleotides are TGCAGCGTTGCGGGAGTAGTCACAGATACGCAGTATTTT. Protein: CSVAGVVTDTQYF.

This clonotype has only one observation. With a much larger clone just one base away, this may be a read error. This chain links TRBV20-1 with TRBJ1-1; D is unclear. V dropped 4 bases and J dropped 1 base, with 16 bases sitting between them. This CDR3 is 15 amino acids long. Germline assignment: CDR1 DFQATT and CDR2 SNEGSKA (reference sequence). The chain's CDR3 is CSAIDARGGNTEAFF. CDR3 in DNA: TGCAGTGCTATAGACGCAAGAGGAGGGAACACTGAAGCTTTCTTT.

The rearrangement links TRBV11-2 to TRBJ2-7, with TRBD2 matching over 8 bases. The V gene end was trimmed by 6 bases and the J gene end by 3 bases; junction bases not matched to a gene: 13. Per the germline V gene, CDR1 is SGHAT and CDR2 is FQNNGV. The CDR3 covers 16 residues. The CDR3 is CASSSWGKREFYEQYF. For the CDR3, the DNA is TGTGCCAGCAGTTCTTGGGGGAAGCGGGAGTTCTACGAGCAGTACTTC.

The chain carries TRBV6-2 or TRBV6-3 and TRBJ1-2, with 8 positions matching TRBD1. The V gene end was trimmed by 2 bases and the J gene end by 7 bases; junction bases not matched to a gene: 6. This CDR3 region has 14 residues. The germline CDR1 and CDR2 sequences are MNHEY and SVGEGT. This CDR3 is CASSYPGQVGGYTF. Written as DNA, the CDR3 is TGTGCCAGCAGTTACCCGGGACAGGTCGGTGGCTACACCTTC.